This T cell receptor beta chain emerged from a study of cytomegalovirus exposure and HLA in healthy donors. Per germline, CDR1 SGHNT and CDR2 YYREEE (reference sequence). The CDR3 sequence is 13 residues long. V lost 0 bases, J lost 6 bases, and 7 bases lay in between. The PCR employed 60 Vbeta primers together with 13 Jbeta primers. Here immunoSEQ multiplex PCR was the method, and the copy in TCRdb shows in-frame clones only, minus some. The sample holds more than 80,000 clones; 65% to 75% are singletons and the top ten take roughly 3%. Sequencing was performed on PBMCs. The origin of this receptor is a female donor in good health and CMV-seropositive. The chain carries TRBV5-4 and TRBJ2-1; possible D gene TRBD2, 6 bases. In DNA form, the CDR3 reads TGTGCCAGCAGCTTGGGGGACTCCAATGAGCAGTTCTTC. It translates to CASSLGDSNEQFF.